These T cell receptor beta chains were read from a single sample in a study of blood T cell repertoires in COVID-19. Here immunoSEQ multiplex PCR was the method, and the copy in TCRdb shows in-frame clones only, minus some. The profile covers some 410,000 clones, with 88% appearing a single time and around 0.91% taken by the ten largest. Sequencing was carried out using PBMCs or T cells enriched from blood (not recorded which). Every receptor here comes from a woman in her thirties with acute COVID-19. Each CDR3 is given with its conserved first and last residue. Each record gives: clone size, D gene, J gene, V gene, CDR3 DNA, CDR3 protein. The D gene is left open where the match is weak. Some rows have no size entry. The others give once, few or many, or a class for an expanded clone.

. TRBD2 TRBJ2-1 TRBV3-1/TRBV3-2 TGTGCCAGCAGCCAAGGGCTAGCGGGGGGGATTGAGCAGTTCTTC CASSQGLAGGIEQFF
. TRBD1 TRBJ2-7 TRBV7-9 TGTGCCAGCAGCTTAGGGGGGACAGCCTACGAGCAGTACTTC CASSLGGTAYEQYF
. . TRBJ2-7 TRBV6-4 TGTGCCAGCAGCCGTACGGGGTCGTACGAGCAGTACTTC CASSRTGSYEQYF
once . TRBJ2-2 TRBV5-4 TGTGCCAGCAGCGTAGGGGCCCCCGACACCGGGGAGCTGTTTTTT CASSVGAPDTGELFF
. . TRBJ2-7 TRBV29-1 TGCAGCGGGGTTCAGGGCTACGAGCAGTACTTC CSGVQGYEQYF
. . TRBJ1-1 TRBV7-2 TGTGCCAGCAGCCCAGGTCCGACACAGAACACTGAAGCTTTCTTT CASSPGPTQNTEAFF
. . TRBJ2-7 TRBV5-1 TGCGCCAGCAGCCCCAATTTGTACGAGCAGTACTTC CASSPNLYEQYF
. TRBD2 TRBJ2-1 TRBV7-9 TGTGCCAGCAGCCAACACGGGGGGGCTAGCTCCTACAATGAGCAGTTCTTC CASSQHGGASSYNEQFF
. . TRBJ1-5 TRBV6-5 TGTGCCAGCAGAAGGGGTAGCAATCAGCCCCAGCATTTT CASRRGSNQPQHF
. TRBD1 TRBJ2-7 TRBV14 TGTGCCAGCAGCCACGCAGGGGGCCACGAGCAGTACTTC CASSHAGGHEQYF
. TRBD1 TRBJ2-7 TRBV6-5 TGTGCCAGCAGCACCTGGGACAGCTCCTACGAGCAGTACTTC CASSTWDSSYEQYF
. TRBD1 TRBJ2-7 TRBV6-5 TGTGCCAGCAGTTACTCGGGGGACAGGGAAACCTACGAGCAGTACTTC CASSYSGDRETYEQYF
. TRBD1 TRBJ1-2 TRBV3-1/TRBV3-2 TGTGCCAGCAGCCAAGGGACAGGGGGCGTGAGCTACACCTTC CASSQGTGGVSYTF
. TRBD1 TRBJ1-5 TRBV30 TGTGCCTGGAGTAATAGGGGGCAAGGACAGCCCCAGCATTTT CAWSNRGQGQPQHF
once . TRBJ2-6 TRBV19 TGTGCCAGTAGGGGGGCCGGGGCCAACGTCCTGACTTTC CASRGAGANVLTF
. . TRBJ1-2 TRBV12-3/TRBV12-4 TGTGCCAGCAGTTTTGGACAGTACTACACCTTC CASSFGQYYTF
. . TRBJ2-7 TRBV9 TGTGCCAGCAGCGTAGGAGGTGGCGGGGATTCCTACGAGCAGTACTTC CASSVGGGGDSYEQYF